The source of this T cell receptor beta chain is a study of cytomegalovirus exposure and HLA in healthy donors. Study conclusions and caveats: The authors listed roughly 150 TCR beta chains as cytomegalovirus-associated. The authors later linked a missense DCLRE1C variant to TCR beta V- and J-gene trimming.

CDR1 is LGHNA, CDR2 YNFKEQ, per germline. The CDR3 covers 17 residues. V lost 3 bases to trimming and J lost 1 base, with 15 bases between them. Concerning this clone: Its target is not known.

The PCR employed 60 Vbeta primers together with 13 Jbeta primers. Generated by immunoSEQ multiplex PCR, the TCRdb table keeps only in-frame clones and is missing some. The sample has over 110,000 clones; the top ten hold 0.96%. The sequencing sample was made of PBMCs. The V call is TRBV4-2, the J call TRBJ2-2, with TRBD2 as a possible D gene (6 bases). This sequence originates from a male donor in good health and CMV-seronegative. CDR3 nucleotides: TGTGCCAGCAGCCATTCCACTAGCATTAAGAACACCGGGGAGCTGTTTTTT. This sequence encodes CASSHSTSIKNTGELFF.